The 20 T cell receptor beta chains below come from one sample, sequenced in a study of response to subunit inactivated influenza vaccine. TCRdb used MiXCR to reprocess the RT-PCR reads, holding one entry per CDR3 protein. This table holds 540,000 or so distinct CDR3 sequences, 10% to 15% found once. The sample in question was PBMCs from blood, obtained around seven weeks after vaccination. The receptor source for this set is a middle-aged man who received an inactivated influenza vaccine.

CDR3 DNA sequence: TGTGCCAGCAGTGAACAAGGGGCTTACACAGATACGCAGTATTTT. It is translated as CASSEQGAYTDTQYF. This chain links TRBV6-1 with TRBJ2-3; tentative D call: TRBD1 (5 bases). The CDR3 has 15 residues. V shed 2 bases and J shed 2 bases, with 11 bases lying between them. Germline V gene sequence: CDR1 MNHNS, CDR2 SASEGT.

This clonotype was detected ten times or more. The genes are TRBV7-2 and TRBJ2-3; D uncertain. The V gene lost 4 bases and the J gene lost 2 bases, with 13 bases spanning the gap. CDR1 and CDR2 from the germline V gene are SGHTA and FQGNSA. The CDR3 is 15 amino acids. The CDR3 protein is CASSSSLTLTDTQYF. DNA for the CDR3: TGTGCCAGCAGCTCATCTCTGACTCTCACAGATACGCAGTATTTT.

This clonotype was recorded a few times. The V gene is TRBV10-2, the J gene TRBJ2-7; D gene unclear. This CDR3 contains 15 residues. Between the trimmed V and J ends, which lost 8 bases and 2 bases, there was a span of 19 bases. The germline CDR1 and CDR2 sequences are WSHSY and SAAADI. The CDR3 region is CASHSTSPTPYEQYF. CDR3 in DNA: TGCGCCAGCCATTCGACATCACCCACACCCTACGAGCAGTACTTC.

The chain joins TRBV15 to TRBJ2-7; 7 bases align to TRBD1. J lost 2 bases, V lost 2 bases, and 3 bases had no gene match. The CDR3 sequence is 14 residues long. The germline V gene encodes CDR1 LNHNV and CDR2 YYDKDF (reference sequence). The CDR3 spells CATSRIDRAYEQYF. As DNA, the CDR3 is TGTGCCACCAGCAGAATAGACAGGGCCTACGAGCAGTACTTC.

This chain connects TRBV19 to TRBJ2-7; 9 nucleotides line up with TRBD1. CDR3 length: 15 amino acids. Trimming at V came to 3 bases and at J to 5 bases, leaving 8 bases not matched to a gene. Germline assignment: CDR1 LNHDA and CDR2 SQIVND (reference sequence). The CDR3 loop is CASSMGGQGQHEQYF. DNA of the CDR3: TGTGCCAGTAGTATGGGGGGACAGGGACAACACGAGCAGTACTTC. The full variable domain, in which reference TRBV19 and TRBJ2-7 provide the parts outside the CDR3, is DGGITQSPKYLFRKEGQNVTLSCEQNLNHDAMYWYRQDPGQGLRLIYYSQIVNDFQKGDIAEGYSVSREKKESFPLTVTSAQKNPTAFYLCASSMGGQGQHEQYFGPGTRLTVT.

The rearrangement joins TRBV20-1 to TRBJ2-5; 8 nucleotides agree with TRBD1. The V gene end was trimmed by 4 bases and the J gene end by 5 bases; junction bases not matched to a gene: 3. Germline V gene data show CDR1 as DFQATT and CDR2 as SNEGSKA (reference sequence). This CDR3 contains 12 residues. The CDR3 sequence: CSAKDRVETQYF. CDR3 coding DNA: TGCAGTGCTAAGGACAGGGTGGAGACCCAGTACTTC.

This clonotype showed up just a few times. The rearrangement joins TRBV24-1 to TRBJ2-2, with D possibly TRBD2 on 7 matching bases. Trimming stripped 3 bases from V and 3 bases from J, with 16 bases between. Per the germline V gene, CDR1 is KGHDR and CDR2 is SFDVKD. The CDR3 has 17 amino acids. Written as DNA, the CDR3 is TGTGCCACCAGTGATCTCTCCCGGGGGGCGGACACCGGGGAGCTGTTTTTT. This encodes CATSDLSRGADTGELFF.

In this sample, this clonotype turned up many times. The CDR3 DNA reads as TGCGCCAGCAGCTGGTTCCTACAGCGTCCCGACGAGCAGTACTTC. Residues: CASSWFLQRPDEQYF. V gene TRBV5-1 combines with J gene TRBJ2-7; D unresolved. There are 15 residues in the CDR3. V lost 3 bases and J lost 5, with 18 bases in between. Germline V gives CDR1 SGHRS, CDR2 YFSETQ.

The chain couples TRBV29-1 to TRBJ2-1, with 8 bases that match TRBD2. CDR3 length equals 16 residues. Germline V CDR1 and CDR2: SQVTM, ANQGSEA. With V trimmed by 7 bases and J by 0 bases, 11 bases remained unmatched. For the CDR3, the DNA is TGCAGCGGGGCCGGGAGGGCAAAAAGCTCCTACAATGAGCAGTTCTTC. Translation gives CSGAGRAKSSYNEQFF.

This clonotype was counted a few times. The chain combines TRBV11-3 with TRBJ2-7, with D possibly being TRBD2 (5 bases). The germline V and J ends were trimmed by 1 base and 0 bases, with 16 bases remaining between them. Germline V gene sequence: CDR1 SGHNT, CDR2 YENEEA. The CDR3 spans 17 residues. CDR3 in amino acids: CASSLGGLAESSYEQYF. Written as DNA, the CDR3 is TGTGCCAGCAGCTTAGGAGGTCTAGCTGAAAGCTCCTACGAGCAGTACTTC.

This clonotype was detected a few times. The chain joins TRBV15 to TRBJ2-5; D is undetermined. Trimming pared 5 bases from V and 4 bases from J, leaving 8 bases between. Germline CDR1 LNHNV, CDR2 YYDKDF (reference sequence). This CDR3 spans 12 amino acids. The CDR3 here is CATSSWAETQYF. Written as DNA, the CDR3 is TGTGCCACCAGCTCCTGGGCAGAGACCCAGTACTTC.

This clonotype was seen repeatedly, ten times or more. The chain combines TRBV9 with TRBJ2-1; the D call may be TRBD1 or TRBD2 (5 bases each). V was clipped by 4 bases and J by 6 bases, with 17 bases between them. The CDR3 spans 15 residues. Germline V lookup: CDR1 SGDLS, CDR2 YYNGEE. The chain's CDR3 is CASSLWGSDSNEQFF. In nucleotides, the CDR3 is TGTGCCAGCAGCCTGTGGGGGTCTGATAGCAATGAGCAGTTCTTC.

This clonotype was detected only a few times. The chain has TRBV12-3 or TRBV12-4 and TRBJ2-7; the D is unclear. The CDR3 is made up of 14 amino acids. The germline V and J ends were trimmed by 4 bases and 7 bases, with 17 bases remaining between them. CDR3 nucleotide sequence: TGTGCCAGCAGTTGGCCCTCCCCTAGAGGAGAGCAGTACTTC. Its protein product is CASSWPSPRGEQYF.

This clonotype was observed many times. The J gene is TRBJ2-3, the V gene TRBV29-1; no reliable D call. Trimming took off 4 bases at V and 2 bases at J, with 10 bases between the two ends. This CDR3 region has 13 residues. Germline V gene data show CDR1 as SQVTM and CDR2 as ANQGSEA. The CDR3 reads CSVGLRSTDTQYF. The CDR3 bases are TGCAGCGTTGGTCTACGCTCCACAGATACGCAGTATTTT.

The chain joins TRBV4-2 to TRBJ2-1, with 7 bases that match TRBD2. The germline CDR1 and CDR2 sequences are LGHNA and YNFKEQ. CDR3 length equals 14 residues. The V gene end was trimmed by 1 base and the J gene end by 9 bases; junction bases not matched to a gene: 6. The CDR3 region has the DNA TGTGCCAGCAGCCAAGGGGTCGGCGGGGGTGAGCAGTTCTTC. This gives the protein CASSQGVGGGEQFF.

The sample holds many counts of this clonotype. This chain connects TRBV29-1 to TRBJ1-1; D possibly corresponds to TRBD1 (6 bases). The germline gives CDR1 SQVTM, CDR2 ANQGSEA. V dropped 4 bases and J dropped 4 bases, with 16 bases sitting between them. This CDR3 contains 14 residues. CDR3 in amino acids: CSVVGDRWGTEAFF. The CDR3, as DNA: TGCAGCGTTGTTGGAGACAGGTGGGGCACTGAAGCTTTCTTT. The variable domain in full, with the rest retrieved from reference TRBV29-1 and TRBJ1-1, is SAVISQKPSRDICQRGTSLTIQCQVDSQVTMMFWYRQQPGQSLTLIATANQGSEATYESGFVIDKFPISRPNLTFSTLTVSNMSPEDSSIYLCSVVGDRWGTEAFFGQGTRLTVV.

At least ten counts were recorded for this clonotype. V usage is TRBV20-1 and J usage is TRBJ2-7; tentative D call: TRBD2 (6 bases). V was clipped by 5 bases and J by 3 bases, with 17 bases between them. Germline V gene data show CDR1 as DFQATT and CDR2 as SNEGSKA (reference sequence). The CDR3 spans 14 residues. The CDR3 loop reads CSAGPFSGDYEQYF. In nucleotides, the CDR3 is TGCAGTGCTGGCCCCTTTAGCGGCGACTACGAGCAGTACTTC.

This rearrangement joins TRBV4-3 to TRBJ2-3, with D tentatively TRBD1 (5 bases). From germline, CDR1 is LGHNA and CDR2 YSLEER. V shed 0 bases and J shed 4 bases, with 14 bases lying between them. This CDR3 region has 16 residues. The CDR3 here is CASSQDSRGSADTQYF. CDR3 sequence (DNA): TGCGCCAGCAGCCAAGATAGTAGGGGATCTGCAGATACGCAGTATTTT.

The V call is TRBV12-3 or TRBV12-4, the J call TRBJ1-2; D unresolved. Deletions cut 4 bases from V and 5 bases from J, with 17 bases between. This CDR3 has 15 amino acids. The CDR3 reads CASSSEAAGLYGYTF. In DNA, the CDR3 is TGTGCCAGCAGTTCCGAGGCTGCCGGCTTGTATGGCTACACCTTC.

There are a few counts of this clonotype. CDR3 sequence reads: CASSQTRGRTGGLPYEQYF. CDR3 nucleotide sequence: TGTGCCAGCAGCCAAACCCGAGGGCGGACAGGGGGTCTCCCCTACGAGCAGTACTTC. The chain has TRBV3-1 and TRBJ2-7; 10 nucleotides line up with TRBD1. J gave up 2 bases and V 2 bases, and 15 bases lay outside the gene matches. Germline CDR1 and CDR2: LGHDT and YNNKEL (reference sequence). CDR3 length: 19 amino acids.